This TCR beta chain came from a study of Graves' ophthalmopathy and Graves' hyperthyroidism. This clonotype was observed at least ten times. Amplifying from RNA transcripts, the study obtained TCR beta CDR3 regions. HTBI-primed first-round RT-PCR preceded second-round multiplex PCR. TCRdb processed the multiplex PCR reads anew with MiXCR; each CDR3 protein has one entry. Here the sample spans hundreds of thousands of distinct CDR3 sequences, 20% to 25% being singletons. Stable hyperthyroidism meant no progression to ophthalmopathy within 18 months of follow-up. Patients with other autoimmune diseases, uncontrolled infections, pregnancy or lactation were excluded. Trimming at V came to 0 bases and at J to 7 bases, leaving 8 bases not matched to a gene. The germline V gene has CDR1 SEHNR and CDR2 FQNEAQ (reference sequence). This CDR3 contains 15 residues.

V and J are TRBV7-9 and TRBJ2-7; 8 bases match TRBD2. The clonotype originates from a woman under 30 with stable Graves' hyperthyroidism. Sequencing was done on a sample of peripheral blood. CDR3 loop: CASSLASAGVREQYF. CDR3 sequence (DNA): TGTGCCAGCAGCTTAGCCTCAGCGGGAGTGCGAGAGCAGTACTTC.